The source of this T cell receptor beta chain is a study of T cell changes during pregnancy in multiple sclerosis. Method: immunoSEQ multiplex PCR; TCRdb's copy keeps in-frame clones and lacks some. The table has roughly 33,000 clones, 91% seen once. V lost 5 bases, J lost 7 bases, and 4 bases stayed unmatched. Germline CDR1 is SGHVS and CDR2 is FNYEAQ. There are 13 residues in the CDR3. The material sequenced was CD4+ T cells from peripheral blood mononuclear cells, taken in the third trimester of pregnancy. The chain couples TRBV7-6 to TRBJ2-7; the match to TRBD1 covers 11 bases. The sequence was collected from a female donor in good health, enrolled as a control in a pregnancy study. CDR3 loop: CASSPDRGREQYF. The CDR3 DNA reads TGTGCCAGCAGCCCGGACAGGGGGCGTGAGCAGTACTTC.